This is a list of T cell receptor beta chains from one sample in a study of spatial heterogeneity in lung cancer. Each CDR3 protein gets one entry after TCRdb re-called the 5' RACE reads with MiXCR. The sample lists about 25,000 distinct CDR3 sequences; 7% were seen once. Sequenced here: PBMCs, sampled at surgery. These receptors were taken from a male donor with early-stage non-small cell lung cancer. Both conserved end residues are trimmed from each CDR3.

V,CDR3
TRBV28,ASSLLGSTQY
TRBV24-1,ATSDFSSGANVLT
TRBV5-5,ASSLRASSGNTIY
TRBV20-1,SARREMRYEQY
TRBV12-3/TRBV12-4,ASSHTTTGSFYNEQF
TRBV2,ASSIMDRANTGELF
TRBV7-9,ASSMSGTGAEQF
TRBV5-1,ASSWRVGYEQY
TRBV5-1,ASSSQGDQPQH
TRBV20-1,SAQTQLASTDTQY
TRBV20-1,SARAPMSKSHYGYT
TRBV9,ASSVGASGGDTQY
TRBV11-1,ASSRGREETQY
TRBV9,ASSVEGTAYGYT
TRBV6-6,ASRLPLAAGETQY
TRBV10-3,AISRGGNEQF
TRBV20-1,SAPRQYAYNEQF
TRBV19,ASSDRAEETQY
TRBV2,ASRYGLDSYNEQF
TRBV6-1,ASSETGVRGYT
TRBV24-1,ATSDSGTGTNQPQH
TRBV20-1,SARLTANDNYGYT
TRBV7-8,ASSRWRAGTDTQY
TRBV3-1,ASRGTNSYNEQF
TRBV10-3,AISPTTYEQY
TRBV28,ASSSFTTGGVTIAGTDTQY